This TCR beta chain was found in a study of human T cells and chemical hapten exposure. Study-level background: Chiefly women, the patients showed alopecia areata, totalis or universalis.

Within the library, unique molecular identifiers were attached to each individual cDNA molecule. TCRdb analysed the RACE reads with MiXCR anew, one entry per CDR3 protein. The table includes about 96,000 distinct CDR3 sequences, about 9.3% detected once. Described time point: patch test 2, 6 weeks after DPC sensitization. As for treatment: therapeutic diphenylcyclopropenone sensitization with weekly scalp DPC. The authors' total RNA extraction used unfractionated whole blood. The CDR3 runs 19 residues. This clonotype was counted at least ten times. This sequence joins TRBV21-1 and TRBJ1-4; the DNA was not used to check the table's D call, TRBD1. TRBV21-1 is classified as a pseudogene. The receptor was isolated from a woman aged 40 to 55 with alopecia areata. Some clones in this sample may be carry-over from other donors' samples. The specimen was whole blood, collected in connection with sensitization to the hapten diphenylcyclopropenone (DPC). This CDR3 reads CASSKTGGQPPELLEKLFF. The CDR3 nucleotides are TGTGCCAGCTCCAAAACAGGGGGACAACCTCCTGAATTGTTGGAGAAACTGTTTTTT.